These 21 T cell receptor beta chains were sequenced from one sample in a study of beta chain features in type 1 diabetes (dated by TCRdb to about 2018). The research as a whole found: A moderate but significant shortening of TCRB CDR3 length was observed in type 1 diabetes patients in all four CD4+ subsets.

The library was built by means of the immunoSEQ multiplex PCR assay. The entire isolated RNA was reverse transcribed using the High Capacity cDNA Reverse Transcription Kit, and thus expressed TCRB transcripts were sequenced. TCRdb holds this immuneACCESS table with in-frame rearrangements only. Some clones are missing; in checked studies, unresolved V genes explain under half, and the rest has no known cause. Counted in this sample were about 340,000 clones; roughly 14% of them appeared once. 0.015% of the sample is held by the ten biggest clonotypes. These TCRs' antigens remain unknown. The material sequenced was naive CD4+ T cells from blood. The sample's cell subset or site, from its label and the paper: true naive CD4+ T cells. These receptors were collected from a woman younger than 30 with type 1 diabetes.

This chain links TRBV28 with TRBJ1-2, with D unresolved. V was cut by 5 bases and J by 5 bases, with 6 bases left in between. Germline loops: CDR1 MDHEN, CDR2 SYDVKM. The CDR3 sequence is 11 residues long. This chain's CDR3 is CASSTPYGYTF. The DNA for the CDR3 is TGTGCCAGCAGTACTCCATATGGCTACACCTTC.

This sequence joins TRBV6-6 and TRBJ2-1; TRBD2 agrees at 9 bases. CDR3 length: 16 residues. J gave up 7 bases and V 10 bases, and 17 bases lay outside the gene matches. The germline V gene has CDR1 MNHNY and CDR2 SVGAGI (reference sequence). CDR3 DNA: TGTGCCACGACTCCAGCGGGGCTAGCGGGACTGAATGAGCAGTTCTTC. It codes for CATTPAGLAGLNEQFF.

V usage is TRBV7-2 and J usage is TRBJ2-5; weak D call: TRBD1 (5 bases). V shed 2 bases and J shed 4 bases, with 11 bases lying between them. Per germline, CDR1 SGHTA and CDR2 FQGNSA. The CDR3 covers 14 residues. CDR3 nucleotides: TGTGCCAGCAGCTTATCCGACAGCCGAGAGACCCAGTACTTC. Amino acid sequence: CASSLSDSRETQYF.

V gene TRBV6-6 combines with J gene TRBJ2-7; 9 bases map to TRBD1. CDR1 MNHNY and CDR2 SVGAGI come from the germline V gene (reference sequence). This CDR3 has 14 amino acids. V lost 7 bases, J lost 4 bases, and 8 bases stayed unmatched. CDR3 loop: CASTSTGGSYEQYF. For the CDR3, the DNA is TGTGCCAGCACCTCGACAGGGGGAAGTTACGAGCAGTACTTC.

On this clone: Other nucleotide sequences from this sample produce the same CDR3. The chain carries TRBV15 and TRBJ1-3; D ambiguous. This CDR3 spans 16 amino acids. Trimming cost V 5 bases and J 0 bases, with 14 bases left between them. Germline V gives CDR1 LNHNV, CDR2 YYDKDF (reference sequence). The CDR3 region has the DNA TGTGCCACCAGCTCCCCTAGGCAGTTCTCTGGAAACACCATATATTTT. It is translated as CATSSPRQFSGNTIYF.

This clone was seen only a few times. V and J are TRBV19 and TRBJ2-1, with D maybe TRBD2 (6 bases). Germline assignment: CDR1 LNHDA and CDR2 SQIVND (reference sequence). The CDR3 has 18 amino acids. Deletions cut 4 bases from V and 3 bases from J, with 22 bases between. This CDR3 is CASSTPPGATSYYNEQFF. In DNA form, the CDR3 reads TGTGCCAGTAGTACCCCACCGGGAGCGACCTCTTACTACAATGAGCAGTTCTTC. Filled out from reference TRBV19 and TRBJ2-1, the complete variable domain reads DGGITQSPKYLFRKEGQNVTLSCEQNLNHDAMYWYRQDPGQGLRLIYYSQIVNDFQKGDIAEGYSVSREKKESFPLTVTSAQKNPTAFYLCASSTPPGATSYYNEQFFGPGTRLTVL.

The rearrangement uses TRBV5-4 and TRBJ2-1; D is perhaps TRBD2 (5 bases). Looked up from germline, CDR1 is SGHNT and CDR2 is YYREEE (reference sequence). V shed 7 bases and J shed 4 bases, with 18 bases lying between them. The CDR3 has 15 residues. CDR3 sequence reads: CASVLAGGSYNEQFF. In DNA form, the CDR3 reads TGTGCCAGCGTCCTCGCAGGCGGGTCGTACAATGAGCAGTTCTTC.

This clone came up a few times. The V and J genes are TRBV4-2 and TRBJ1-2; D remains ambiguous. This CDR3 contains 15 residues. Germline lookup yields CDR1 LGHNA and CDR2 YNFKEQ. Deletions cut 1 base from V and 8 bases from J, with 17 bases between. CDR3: CASSQVDTTSGGYTF. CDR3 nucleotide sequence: TGTGCCAGCAGCCAAGTCGACACAACCTCTGGGGGCTACACCTTC.

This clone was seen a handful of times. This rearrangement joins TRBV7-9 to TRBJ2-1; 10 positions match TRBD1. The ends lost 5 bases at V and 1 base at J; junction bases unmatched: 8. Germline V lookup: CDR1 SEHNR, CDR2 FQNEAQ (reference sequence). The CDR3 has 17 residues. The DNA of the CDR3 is TGTGCCAGCAGCCTCGGGACAGGGGACGAATCCTACAATGAGCAGTTCTTC. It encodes CASSLGTGDESYNEQFF.

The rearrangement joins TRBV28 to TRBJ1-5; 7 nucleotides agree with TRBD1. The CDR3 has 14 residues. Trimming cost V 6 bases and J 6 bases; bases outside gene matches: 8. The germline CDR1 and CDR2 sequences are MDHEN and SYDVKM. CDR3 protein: CASSPGGGGQPQHF. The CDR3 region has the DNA TGTGCCAGCAGCCCGGGAGGGGGCGGTCAGCCCCAGCATTTT.

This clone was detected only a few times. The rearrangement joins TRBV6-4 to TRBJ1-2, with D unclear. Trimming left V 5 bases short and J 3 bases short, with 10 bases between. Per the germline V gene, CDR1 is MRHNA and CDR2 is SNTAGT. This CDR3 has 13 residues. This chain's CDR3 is CASSRQADYGYTF. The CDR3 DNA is TGTGCCAGCAGTAGACAAGCTGACTATGGCTACACCTTC.

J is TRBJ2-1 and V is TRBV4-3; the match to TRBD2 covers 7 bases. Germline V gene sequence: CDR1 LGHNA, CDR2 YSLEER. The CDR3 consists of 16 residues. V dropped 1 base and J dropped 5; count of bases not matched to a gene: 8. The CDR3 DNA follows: TGCGCCAGCAGCCAAGTCCCCCAGCGGGATAACAATGAGCAGTTCTTC. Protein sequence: CASSQVPQRDNNEQFF.

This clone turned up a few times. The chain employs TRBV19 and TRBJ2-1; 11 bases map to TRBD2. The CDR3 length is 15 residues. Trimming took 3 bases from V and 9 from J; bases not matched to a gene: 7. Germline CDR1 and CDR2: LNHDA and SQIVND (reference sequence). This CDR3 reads CASSILAGGRSEQFF. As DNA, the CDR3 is TGTGCCAGTAGTATCTTAGCGGGAGGGAGGAGTGAGCAGTTCTTC.

The CDR3 sequence: CASSLAVRSYEQYF. CDR3 nucleotides: TGCGCCAGCAGCTTGGCCGTCAGGTCCTACGAGCAGTACTTC. The rearrangement joins TRBV5-1 to TRBJ2-7, with unresolved D. Trimming removed 0 bases at V and 1 base at J, with 8 bases between. The CDR3 has 14 amino acids. Looked up from germline, CDR1 is SGHRS and CDR2 is YFSETQ.

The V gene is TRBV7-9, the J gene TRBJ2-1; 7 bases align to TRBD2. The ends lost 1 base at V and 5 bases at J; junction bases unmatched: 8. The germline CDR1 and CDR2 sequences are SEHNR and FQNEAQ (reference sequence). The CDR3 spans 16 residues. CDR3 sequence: CASSLGGGKGHNEQFF. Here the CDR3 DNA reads TGTGCCAGCAGCTTAGGGGGAGGGAAAGGGCACAATGAGCAGTTCTTC.

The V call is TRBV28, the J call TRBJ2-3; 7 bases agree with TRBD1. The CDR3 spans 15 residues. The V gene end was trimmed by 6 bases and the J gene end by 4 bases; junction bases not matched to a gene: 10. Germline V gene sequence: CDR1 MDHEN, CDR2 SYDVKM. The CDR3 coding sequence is TGTGCCAGCAGCCCTGCCAGACAGGGCCCAGATACGCAGTATTTT. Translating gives CASSPARQGPDTQYF.

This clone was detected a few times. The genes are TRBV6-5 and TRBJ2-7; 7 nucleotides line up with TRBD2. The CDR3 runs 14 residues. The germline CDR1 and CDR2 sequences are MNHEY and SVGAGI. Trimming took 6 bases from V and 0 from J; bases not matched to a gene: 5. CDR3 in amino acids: CASRRLASSYEQYF. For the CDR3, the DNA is TGTGCCAGCAGGCGACTAGCCTCCTCCTACGAGCAGTACTTC.

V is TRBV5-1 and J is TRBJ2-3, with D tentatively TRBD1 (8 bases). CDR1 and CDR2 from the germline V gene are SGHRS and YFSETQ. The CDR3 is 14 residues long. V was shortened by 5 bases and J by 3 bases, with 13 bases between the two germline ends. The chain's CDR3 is CASRQGGVTDTQYF. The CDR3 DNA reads TGCGCCAGCAGACAGGGGGGGGTGACAGATACGCAGTATTTT.

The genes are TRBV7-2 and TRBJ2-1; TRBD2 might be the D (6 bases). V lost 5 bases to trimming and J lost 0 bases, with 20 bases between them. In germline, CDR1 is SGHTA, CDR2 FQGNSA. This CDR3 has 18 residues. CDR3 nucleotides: TGTGCCAGCAGCCCCTTCGTCTATGGGGGGAGCTCCTACAATGAGCAGTTCTTC. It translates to CASSPFVYGGSSYNEQFF.

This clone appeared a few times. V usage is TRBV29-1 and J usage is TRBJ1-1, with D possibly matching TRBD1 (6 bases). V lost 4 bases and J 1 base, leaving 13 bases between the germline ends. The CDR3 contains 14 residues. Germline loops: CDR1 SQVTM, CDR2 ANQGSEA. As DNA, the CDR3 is TGCAGCGTTGCTGCCCTAGGGGGGAACACTGAAGCTTTCTTT. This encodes CSVAALGGNTEAFF.

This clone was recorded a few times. The chain's CDR3 is CASSFSGSIFSYNEQFF. The CDR3 DNA reads as TGTGCCAGCAGCTTTAGCGGGAGCATTTTCTCCTACAATGAGCAGTTCTTC. The chain combines TRBV11-3 with TRBJ2-1; 9 bases are a match to TRBD2. Losses at the gene ends were 3 bases for V and 0 bases for J; bases not matched to a gene: 6. This CDR3 has 17 residues. Germline CDR1 is SGHNT and CDR2 is YENEEA.